Shown below are 14 T cell receptor beta chains from a single sample sequenced in a study of shared clonotypes between healthy human individuals. TCRdb keeps only in-frame clones here, not all; method: immunoSEQ multiplex PCR. The sample yields about 1 million clones, about 74% seen once. The sample was memory CD4+ T cells sorted from blood. The subset is: CD45RA-negative fraction. The receptors were gathered from a man younger than 30 in good health.

At least ten counts were recorded for this clone. CDR3 DNA: TGTGCCAGCAGCGTTACAGGGGGCTACACTGAAGCTTTCTTT. It is translated as CASSVTGGYTEAFF. V and J are TRBV25-1 and TRBJ1-1; 9 positions match TRBD1. The CDR3 runs to 14 residues. The trim removed 6 bases at V and 3 bases at J, leaving 5 bases unmatched. Germline values: CDR1 MGHDK, CDR2 SYGVNS.

J is TRBJ2-2 and V is TRBV10-3; D possibly corresponds to TRBD2 (6 bases). V lost 7 bases, J lost 2 bases, and 11 bases lay in between. The germline V gene has CDR1 ENHRY and CDR2 SYGVKD. The CDR3 totals 14 residues. The CDR3 protein is CAINTGLNTGELFF. Written as DNA, the CDR3 is TGTGCCATCAACACAGGACTAAACACCGGGGAGCTGTTTTTT.

The chain links TRBV28 to TRBJ1-2, with unresolved D. Deletions cut 5 bases from V and 3 bases from J, with 7 bases between. CDR3 length: 12 residues. Germline V lookup: CDR1 MDHEN, CDR2 SYDVKM. In DNA, the CDR3 is TGTGCCAGCAGTCCATGGGACTATGGCTACACCTTC. It is translated as CASSPWDYGYTF.

In the case of this clone: A much larger clone lies a single base off, so this may be a read error. The identical CDR3 is also encoded by other nucleotide sequences in the sample. The gene calls are TRBV6-5 and TRBJ1-1; D gene unclear. Trimming took 6 bases from V and 1 from J, leaving 3 bases between them. Germline CDR1 reads MNHEY; CDR2 reads SVGAGI. The CDR3 loop spans 11 amino acids. The CDR3 DNA reads TGTGCCAGCAGATCGAACACTGAAGCTTTCTTT. It codes for CASRSNTEAFF.

This clone was counted a few times. In the same sample, other DNA sequences code for this CDR3. The gene calls are TRBV5-1 and TRBJ2-5; D is uncertain. Per the germline V gene, CDR1 is SGHRS and CDR2 is YFSETQ. Trimming took 2 bases from V and 2 from J, leaving 10 bases between them. The CDR3 covers 14 residues. The CDR3 region is CASSLSGQQETQYF. In nucleotides, the CDR3 is TGCGCCAGCAGCTTAAGTGGGCAGCAAGAGACCCAGTACTTC.

The chain links TRBV9 to TRBJ2-5; the match to TRBD2 covers 10 bases. The junction had 5 bases not matched to a gene; V was cut back by 1 base and J by 2 bases. From germline, CDR1 is SGDLS and CDR2 YYNGEE. The CDR3 sequence is 16 residues long. This CDR3 is CASSVWELAGQETQYF. The CDR3 nucleotides read TGTGCCAGCAGCGTATGGGAACTAGCGGGGCAAGAGACCCAGTACTTC.

The CDR3 nucleotides are TGTGCCAGCAGTTCGTTAGGACAGAAAACAGATACGCAGTATTTT. Translated: CASSSLGQKTDTQYF. The chain recombines TRBV27 with TRBJ2-3; D is perhaps TRBD1 (6 bases). Per the germline V gene, CDR1 is MNHEY and CDR2 is SMNVEV (reference sequence). The CDR3 runs to 15 residues. The V gene lost 4 bases and the J gene lost 3 bases, with 14 bases spanning the gap.

CDR3 region: CASSLRDRGYEQYF. CDR3 DNA: TGTGCCAGCAGCTTACGGGACAGGGGTTACGAGCAGTACTTC. The chain uses TRBV21-1 and TRBJ2-7; the table's TRBD1 call for D was not verified on the DNA. TRBV21-1 is termed a pseudogene. The CDR3 is 14 amino acids.

This CDR3 is CASSLSTRGAGEAFF. The CDR3 coding sequence is TGTGCCAGCAGCCTCAGCACCAGGGGGGCGGGTGAAGCTTTCTTT. V usage is TRBV7-2 and J usage is TRBJ1-1; 7 bases line up with TRBD1. J lost 7 bases, V lost 5 bases, and 13 bases had no gene match. The CDR3 consists of 15 residues. CDR1 and CDR2 from the germline V gene are SGHTA and FQGNSA.

V and J are TRBV30 and TRBJ2-7; D ambiguous. CDR1 and CDR2 (germline): GTSNPN, SVGIG (reference sequence). The CDR3 length is 13 residues. Deletions cut 2 bases from V and 0 bases from J, with 8 bases between. Here the CDR3 DNA reads TGTGCCTGGAGTAGGGCCAGCTCCTACGAGCAGTACTTC. The encoded protein is CAWSRASSYEQYF.

The chain couples TRBV13 to TRBJ2-1; TRBD2 matches at 15 bases. The trim removed 6 bases at V and 4 bases at J, leaving 10 bases unmatched. The CDR3 sequence is 18 residues long. Germline CDR1 PRHDT, CDR2 FYEKMQ (reference sequence). This CDR3 reads CASSNGLAGGPGYNEQFF. CDR3 bases: TGTGCCAGCAGTAACGGACTAGCGGGAGGGCCTGGGTACAATGAGCAGTTCTTC. Drawing the rest from reference TRBV13 and TRBJ2-1, the complete variable domain is AAGVIQSPRHLIKEKRETATLKCYPIPRHDTVYWYQQGPGQDPQFLISFYEKMQSDKGSIPDRFSAQQFSDYHSELNMSSLELGDSALYFCASSNGLAGGPGYNEQFFGPGTRLTVL.

The chain recombines TRBV9 with TRBJ2-7, with D perhaps TRBD2 (6 bases). This CDR3 has 14 residues. Germline V gene data show CDR1 as SGDLS and CDR2 as YYNGEE. Trimming left V 3 bases short and J 3 bases short, with 13 bases between. CDR3 amino acids: CASSAQRAGYEQYF. In nucleotides, the CDR3 is TGTGCCAGCAGCGCCCAGCGGGCGGGCTACGAGCAGTACTTC. The whole variable domain, filled in from reference TRBV9 and TRBJ2-7, reads DSGVTQTPKHLITATGQRVTLRCSPRSGDLSVYWYQQSLDQGLQFLIQYYNGEERAKGNILERFSAQQFPDLHSELNLSSLELGDSALYFCASSAQRAGYEQYFGPGTRLTVT.

This chain connects TRBV6-5 to TRBJ2-5; D is uncertain. V gave up 6 bases and J gave up 5 bases, with 13 bases separating them. This CDR3 has 13 residues. Germline CDR1 reads MNHEY; CDR2 reads SVGAGI. The DNA for the CDR3 is TGTGCCAGCAGACTCGCTGTGCTGGAGACCCAGTACTTC. It is translated as CASRLAVLETQYF.

The rearrangement joins TRBV6-7 to TRBJ2-1; 16 bases line up with TRBD2. TRBV6-7 is classed as an ORF, of uncertain function. This CDR3 is 18 amino acids long. The V gene end was trimmed by 8 bases and the J gene end by 7 bases; junction bases not matched to a gene: 14. The CDR3, as DNA: TGTGCCAGCCCGCCGGGACTAGCGGGAGGGCCGAAGAGAAATGAGCAGTTCTTC. Protein sequence: CASPPGLAGGPKRNEQFF.